The rows below give T cell receptor beta chains drawn from one sample of a study of human T cells and chemical hapten exposure. One entry per CDR3 protein results from TCRdb running MiXCR on the RACE reads. Among approximately 120,000 distinct CDR3 sequences, roughly a tenth were seen once, and the ten largest hold 3% to 4%. Sequencing used whole blood, obtained in connection with sensitization to the hapten diphenylcyclopropenone (DPC). The receptors stem from a woman between 40 and 55 years old with alopecia areata. Some clones in this sample may be carry-over from other donors' samples. Both conserved end residues are part of each CDR3. D genes are given only for firm matches. A clone size is listed for some rows: how often the clone was seen (once, few, many), or a class if it is expanded.

j_gene,v_gene,d_gene,abundance,CDR3aa,CDR3nt
TRBJ2-1,TRBV10-3,-,few,CAISGSKPSYNEQFF,TGTGCCATCAGTGGATCCAAACCTTCCTACAATGAGCAGTTCTTC
TRBJ1-6,TRBV6-5,-,many,CASSYGKSPLHF,TGTGCCAGCAGTTACGGAAAATCACCCCTCCACTTT
TRBJ2-7,TRBV7-9,TRBD1,few,CASSGRGQYEQYF,TGTGCCAGCAGCGGCAGGGGGCAATACGAGCAGTACTTC
TRBJ2-4,TRBV30,-,many,CAWSVPGQKNIQYF,TGTGCCTGGAGTGTACCCGGACAGAAAAACATTCAGTACTTC
TRBJ1-1,TRBV7-2,-,many,CASSPTRDPKWAFF,TGTGCCAGCAGCCCCACGAGGGATCCGAAGTGGGCTTTCTTT
TRBJ1-5,TRBV6-2/TRBV6-3,TRBD1,many,CASRGTGVGQPQHF,TGTGCCAGCAGGGGGACAGGGGTTGGTCAGCCCCAGCATTTT
TRBJ2-1,TRBV18,-,-,CASSARSSYNEQFF,TGTGCCAGCTCGGCAAGAAGCTCCTACAATGAGCAGTTCTTC
TRBJ1-1,TRBV28,TRBD1,few,CASTPPGGGLAEAFF,TGTGCCAGCACCCCGCCAGGGGGGGGCTTGGCTGAAGCTTTCTTT
TRBJ2-3,TRBV4-2,TRBD2,-,CASSQDRGGTTDTQYF,TGTGCCAGCAGCCAAGACCGCGGGGGTACCACAGATACGCAGTATTTT
TRBJ2-2,TRBV11-2,-,-,CASSLGEVGTGELFF,TGTGCCAGCAGCTTAGGGGAGGTGGGCACCGGGGAGCTGTTTTTT
TRBJ2-4,TRBV19,-,few,CASSPPANIQYF,TGTGCCAGTAGTCCCCCAGCAAACATTCAGTACTTC
TRBJ2-7,TRBV11-2,-,-,CASSTMWGDYEQYF,TGTGCCAGCAGCACGATGTGGGGGGACTACGAGCAGTACTTC
TRBJ1-1,TRBV7-9,-,-,CASSFGAFF,TGTGCCAGCAGCTTTGGGGCTTTCTTT
TRBJ2-6,TRBV13,-,few,CASSLFRVTSGANVLTF,TGTGCCAGCAGCTTATTCAGGGTGACCTCTGGGGCCAACGTCCTGACTTTC
TRBJ1-2,TRBV5-4,-,few,CASSVPFANYGYTF,TGTGCCAGCTCGGTCCCCTTCGCAAATTATGGCTACACCTTC
TRBJ2-5,TRBV5-8,-,-,CASSLIGETQYF,TGTGCCAGCAGCTTAATTGGCGAGACCCAGTACTTC
TRBJ1-5,TRBV7-8,TRBD1,many,CASSLVVGGGSSNQPQHF,TGTGCCAGCAGCTTAGTTGTCGGAGGGGGCAGTAGCAATCAGCCCCAGCATTTT
TRBJ2-2,TRBV5-1,-,few,CASSSMGSGAGELFF,TGCGCCAGCAGCTCTATGGGGTCTGGGGCCGGGGAGCTGTTTTTT
TRBJ2-2,TRBV27,-,many,CASSPRAGELFF,TGTGCCAGCAGTCCCCGAGCCGGGGAGCTGTTTTTT
TRBJ1-5,TRBV27,-,many,CASSLVGGGPQHF,TGTGCCAGCAGTTTAGTGGGGGGTGGCCCCCAGCATTTT
TRBJ2-2,TRBV24-1,-,many,CATMGRENTGELFF,TGTGCCACCATGGGCAGGGAGAACACCGGGGAGCTGTTTTTT
TRBJ1-5,TRBV7-9,TRBD1,many,CASSRQGNQPQHF,TGTGCCAGCAGCCGACAGGGGAATCAGCCCCAGCATTTT
TRBJ1-2,TRBV7-8,-,few,CASTTLGRAKAGYTF,TGTGCCAGCACCACCCTCGGTCGGGCTAAAGCTGGCTACACCTTC
TRBJ2-2,TRBV24-1,-,many,CATSDRTTGELFF,TGTGCCACCAGTGATCGGACAACCGGGGAGCTGTTTTTT
TRBJ2-7,TRBV12-3/TRBV12-4,-,-,CASSLVQSYEQYF,TGTGCCAGCAGTTTAGTTCAGTCCTACGAGCAGTACTTC
TRBJ2-7,TRBV5-1,TRBD2,-,CASSLGPGLAEYEQYF,TGCGCCAGCAGCTTAGGCCCTGGACTAGCGGAGTACGAGCAGTACTTC
TRBJ2-5,TRBV29-1,-,many,CSVSSGVGETQYF,TGCAGCGTTTCGTCTGGCGTCGGGGAGACCCAGTACTTC
TRBJ2-2,TRBV29-1,-,many,CSVEQTNTGELFF,TGCAGCGTTGAACAGACGAACACCGGGGAGCTGTTTTTT
TRBJ1-6,TRBV18,TRBD1,many,CASSDGTGVYSPLHF,TGTGCCAGCTCGGACGGGACAGGGGTTTATTCACCCCTCCACTTT
TRBJ1-3,TRBV10-3,TRBD1,many,CATWTGGSGNTIYF,TGTGCCACCTGGACAGGGGGTTCTGGAAACACCATATATTTT
TRBJ2-7,TRBV6-6,TRBD1,many,CASSSLKTTGDTYEQYF,TGTGCCAGCAGTTCTCTTAAAACCACAGGGGACACTTACGAGCAGTACTTC
TRBJ2-2,TRBV11-2,-,-,CASSLSYLVNGELFF,TGTGCCAGCAGCCTCTCTTATCTCGTTAACGGGGAGCTGTTTTTT
TRBJ2-7,TRBV3-1,-,few,CASSTIGQPRDYEQYF,TGTGCCAGCAGCACTATCGGACAGCCCAGAGACTACGAGCAGTACTTC
TRBJ1-1,TRBV7-3,-,many,CASSLSANTEAFF,TGTGCCAGCAGCTTATCGGCGAACACTGAAGCTTTCTTT
TRBJ2-1,TRBV9,-,-,CASSLSAFTYNEQFF,TGTGCCAGCTCCCTTAGCGCCTTCACCTACAATGAGCAGTTCTTC
TRBJ1-2,TRBV6-2/TRBV6-3,-,many,CASSYYAGNYGYTF,TGTGCCAGCAGTTACTATGCCGGAAACTATGGCTACACCTTC
TRBJ1-6,TRBV10-3,-,many,CAISEWQDSASPLHF,TGTGCCATCAGTGAGTGGCAGGACTCGGCTTCACCCCTCCACTTT
TRBJ1-5,TRBV6-2/TRBV6-3,-,few,CASTLVGGERNQPQHF,TGTGCCAGCACCCTAGTAGGCGGGGAGAGAAATCAGCCCCAGCATTTT
TRBJ2-1,TRBV28,TRBD1,-,CASSSGRQGSEQFF,TGTGCCAGCAGTTCGGGCCGACAGGGCAGTGAGCAGTTCTTC
TRBJ2-5,TRBV6-2/TRBV6-3,TRBD1,few,CASSYPMTGKRGQYF,TGTGCCAGCAGTTACCCGATGACAGGGAAGAGAGGCCAGTACTTC
TRBJ2-5,TRBV20-1,-,few,CSVKLSGSPQYF,TGCAGTGTCAAGCTTTCAGGGAGCCCCCAGTACTTC
TRBJ2-7,TRBV7-9,TRBD2,few,CASSPPLGGESSYEQYF,TGTGCCAGCAGCCCTCCCCTCGGGGGGGAAAGCTCCTACGAGCAGTACTTC
TRBJ2-2,TRBV6-2/TRBV6-3,-,few,CASSLLLGQNTGELFF,TGTGCCAGCAGTCTGCTGTTGGGGCAGAACACCGGGGAGCTGTTTTTT
TRBJ2-1,TRBV5-1,TRBD1,many,CASSSGDRNNNEQFF,TGCGCCAGCAGCTCAGGGGACAGGAATAACAATGAGCAGTTCTTC
TRBJ2-3,TRBV12-3/TRBV12-4,-,few,CASNRGGGTDTQYF,TGTGCCTCCAATAGGGGGGGAGGCACAGATACGCAGTATTTT
TRBJ2-3,TRBV6-4,-,few,CASSAEASTDTQYF,TGTGCCAGCAGTGCGGAGGCTAGCACAGATACGCAGTATTTT
TRBJ2-1,TRBV5-6,-,few,CASSLGGGPYNEQFF,TGTGCCAGCAGCTTGGGTGGGGGTCCCTACAATGAGCAGTTCTTC
TRBJ2-3,TRBV6-4,TRBD2,many,CASSDSSGGIDTQYF,TGTGCCAGCAGTGACTCTAGCGGGGGGATAGATACGCAGTATTTT
TRBJ2-7,TRBV6-2/TRBV6-3,-,many,CASSYSLYEQYF,TGTGCCAGCAGTTACTCTCTCTACGAGCAGTACTTC
TRBJ2-3,TRBV7-3,-,few,CASSLTRLKDTQYF,TGTGCCAGCAGCTTAACGAGACTCAAAGATACGCAGTATTTT
TRBJ2-3,TRBV28,TRBD2,many,CATLNPGAGPTDTQYF,TGTGCTACCCTCAACCCAGGAGCGGGGCCCACAGATACGCAGTATTTT
TRBJ1-1,TRBV6-6,-,-,CASRKNTEAFF,TGTGCCAGCAGAAAGAACACTGAAGCTTTCTTT
TRBJ1-2,TRBV5-1,-,few,CASSLTGPGYTF,TGCGCCAGCAGCTTGACAGGGCCTGGCTACACCTTC
TRBJ2-7,TRBV5-1,TRBD1,many,CASSPGTGTYEQYF,TGCGCCAGCAGCCCCGGGACAGGGACCTACGAGCAGTACTTC
TRBJ2-1,TRBV20-1,-,few,CSARDPGASSYNEQFF,TGCAGTGCTAGAGATCCGGGGGCGAGCTCCTACAATGAGCAGTTCTTC
TRBJ1-3,TRBV2,TRBD1,-,CASRGEVQGSDTIYF,TGTGCCAGCAGAGGGGAGGTACAGGGGTCCGACACCATATATTTT
TRBJ1-1,TRBV6-2/TRBV6-3,-,few,CASRQAGAQNTEAFF,TGTGCCAGCAGGCAGGCGGGGGCCCAGAACACTGAAGCTTTCTTT
TRBJ1-5,TRBV6-6,-,many,CASTYTLSNQPQHF,TGTGCCAGCACCTATACACTTAGCAATCAGCCCCAGCATTTT
TRBJ1-2,TRBV12-3/TRBV12-4,-,-,CASSLRGVGGYTF,TGTGCCAGCAGTTTAAGGGGGGTAGGAGGCTACACCTTC